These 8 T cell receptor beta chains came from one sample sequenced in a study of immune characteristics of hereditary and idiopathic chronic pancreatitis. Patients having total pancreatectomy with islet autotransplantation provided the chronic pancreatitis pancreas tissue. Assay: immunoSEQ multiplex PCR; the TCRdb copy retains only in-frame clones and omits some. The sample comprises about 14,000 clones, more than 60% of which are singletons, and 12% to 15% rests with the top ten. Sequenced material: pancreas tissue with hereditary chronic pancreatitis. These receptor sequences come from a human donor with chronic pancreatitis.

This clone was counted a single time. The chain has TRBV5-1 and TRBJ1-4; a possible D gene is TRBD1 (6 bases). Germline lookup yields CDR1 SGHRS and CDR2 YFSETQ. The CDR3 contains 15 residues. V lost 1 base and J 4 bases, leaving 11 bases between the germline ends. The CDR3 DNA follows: TGCGCCAGCAGCTTGCTACAGGGCCTTAATGAAAAACTGTTTTTT. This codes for CASSLLQGLNEKLFF.

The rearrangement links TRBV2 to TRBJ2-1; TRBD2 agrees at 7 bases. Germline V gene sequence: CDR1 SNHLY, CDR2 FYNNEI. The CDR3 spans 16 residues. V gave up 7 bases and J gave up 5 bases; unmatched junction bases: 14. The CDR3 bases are TGTGCCAGCATTCCCAAGAACGGGAGGCTCAACAATGAGCAGTTCTTC. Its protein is CASIPKNGRLNNEQFF.

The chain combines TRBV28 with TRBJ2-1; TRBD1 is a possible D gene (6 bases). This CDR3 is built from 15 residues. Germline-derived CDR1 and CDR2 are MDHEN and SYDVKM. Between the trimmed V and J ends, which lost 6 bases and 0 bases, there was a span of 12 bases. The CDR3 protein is CASRYRVSSYNEQFF. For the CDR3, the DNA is TGTGCCAGCAGGTACAGGGTCAGCTCCTACAATGAGCAGTTCTTC.

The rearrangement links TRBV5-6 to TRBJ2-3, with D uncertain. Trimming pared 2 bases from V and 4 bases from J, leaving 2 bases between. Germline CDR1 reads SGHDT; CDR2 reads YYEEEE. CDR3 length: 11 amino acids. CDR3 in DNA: TGTGCCAGCAGCTTAGCAGATACGCAGTATTTT. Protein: CASSLADTQYF.

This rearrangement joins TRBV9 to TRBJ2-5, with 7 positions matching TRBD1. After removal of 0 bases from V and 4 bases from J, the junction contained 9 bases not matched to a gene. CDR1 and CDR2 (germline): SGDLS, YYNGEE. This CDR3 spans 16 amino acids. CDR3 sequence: CASSVERQGIGETQYF. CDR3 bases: TGTGCCAGCAGCGTAGAGAGACAGGGTATCGGAGAGACCCAGTACTTC. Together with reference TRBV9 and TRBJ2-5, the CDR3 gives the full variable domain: DSGVTQTPKHLITATGQRVTLRCSPRSGDLSVYWYQQSLDQGLQFLIQYYNGEERAKGNILERFSAQQFPDLHSELNLSSLELGDSALYFCASSVERQGIGETQYFGPGTRLLVL.

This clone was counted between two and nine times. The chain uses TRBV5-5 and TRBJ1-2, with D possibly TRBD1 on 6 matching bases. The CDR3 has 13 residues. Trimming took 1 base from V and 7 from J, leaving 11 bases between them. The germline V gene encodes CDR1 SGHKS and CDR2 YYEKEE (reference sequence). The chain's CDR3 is CASSLQGPFGYTF. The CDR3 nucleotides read TGTGCCAGCAGCTTGCAGGGGCCCTTTGGCTACACCTTC.

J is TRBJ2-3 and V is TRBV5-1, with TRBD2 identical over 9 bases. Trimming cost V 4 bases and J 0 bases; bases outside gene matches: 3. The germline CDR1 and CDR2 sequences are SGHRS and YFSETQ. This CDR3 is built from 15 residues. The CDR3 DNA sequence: TGCGCCAGCAGCGCGACTAGCGGAAGCACAGATACGCAGTATTTT. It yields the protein CASSATSGSTDTQYF.

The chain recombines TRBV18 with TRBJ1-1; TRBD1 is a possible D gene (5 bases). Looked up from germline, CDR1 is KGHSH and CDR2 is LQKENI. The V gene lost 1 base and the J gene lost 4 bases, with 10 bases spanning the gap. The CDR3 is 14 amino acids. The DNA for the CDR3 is TGTGCCAGCTCACCACGAGGGGATCGCACTGAAGCTTTCTTT. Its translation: CASSPRGDRTEAFF.